These 10 T cell receptor beta chains were sequenced from one sample in a study of T-cell reconstitution after alpha-beta-depleted transplantation in children. Unique molecular identifiers were incorporated during preparation of the TCRbeta library. TCRdb analysed the PCR reads with MiXCR anew, one entry per CDR3 protein. The table records over 550,000 distinct CDR3 sequences, about 10% of them present only once. The sample consisted of PBMCs from the stem cell graft donor, taken from the stem cell graft. The receptor source for this set is a human donor who donated a stem cell graft to a child with acute myeloid leukemia.

Only one count was recorded for this clonotype. The chain employs TRBV7-3 and TRBJ2-3, with TRBD1 matching 9 bases. The CDR3 consists of 17 residues. V trimming: 0 bases; J trimming: 5 bases; junction bases outside the gene matches: 9. Germline-derived CDR1 and CDR2 are SGHTA and FQGTGA. For the CDR3, the DNA is TGTGCCAGCAGCTTAACAGAGGGGGGACAGGGCCGAGATACGCAGTATTTT. It codes for CASSLTEGGQGRDTQYF.

This clonotype was seen ten or more times. The rearrangement joins TRBV20-1 to TRBJ1-3, with a weak D call TRBD1 (6 bases). V lost 6 bases to trimming and J lost 4 bases, with 13 bases between them. The length of the CDR3 is 13 residues. The germline V gene has CDR1 DFQATT and CDR2 SNEGSKA (reference sequence). The CDR3 is CSALTGTGNTIYF. CDR3 bases: TGCAGTGCCCTAACAGGGACGGGAAACACCATATATTTT.

In its sample, this clonotype was seen many times. The J gene is TRBJ2-3, the V gene TRBV12-3 or TRBV12-4; tentative D call: TRBD2 (5 bases). CDR3 length: 13 amino acids. V was clipped by 3 bases and J by 2 bases, with 6 bases between them. The CDR3 DNA reads as TGTGCCAGCAGTTTCGGGGACACAGATACGCAGTATTTT. Its protein is CASSFGDTDTQYF.

The sample holds a few counts of this clonotype. J is TRBJ2-7 and V is TRBV11-1; 8 positions match TRBD1. Germline V gene lookup returns CDR1 SGHAT and CDR2 FQDESV (reference sequence). CDR3 length: 17 amino acids. V shed 5 bases, J shed 0 bases, and the junction held 12 bases outside the gene matches. CDR3 sequence reads: CASSPWTGPLSSYEQYF. The DNA of the CDR3 is TGTGCCAGCAGCCCCTGGACAGGGCCTCTAAGCTCCTACGAGCAGTACTTC. The full variable domain, completed using reference TRBV11-1 and TRBJ2-7, is EAEVAQSPRYKITEKSQAVAFWCDPISGHATLYWYRQILGQGPELLVQFQDESVVDDSQLPKDRFSAERLKGVDSTLKIQPAELGDSAMYLCASSPWTGPLSSYEQYFGPGTRLTVT.

This clonotype was observed a few times. The chain recombines TRBV7-3 with TRBJ1-1, with 10 bases identical to TRBD1. V shed 2 bases, J shed 0 bases, and the junction held 9 bases outside the gene matches. Looked up from germline, CDR1 is SGHTA and CDR2 is FQGTGA. The CDR3 runs to 18 residues. CDR3 DNA sequence: TGTGCCAGCAGCTTATACCCACCGGGACAGGGGTTGAACACTGAAGCTTTCTTT. It specifies CASSLYPPGQGLNTEAFF. The full variable domain, in which reference TRBV7-3 and TRBJ1-1 provide the parts outside the CDR3, is GAGVSQTPSNKVTEKGKYVELRCDPISGHTALYWYRQSLGQGPEFLIYFQGTGAADDSGLPNDRFFAVRPEGSVSTLKIQRTERGDSAVYLCASSLYPPGQGLNTEAFFGQGTRLTVV.

This clonotype was seen a few times. Written as DNA, the CDR3 is TGTGCCAGCAGCTTAAGACGGGAGGCGGAGACCCAGTACTTC. This encodes CASSLRREAETQYF. The rearrangement uses TRBV11-2 and TRBJ2-5, with 7 bases that match TRBD2. Germline V gene sequence: CDR1 SGHAT, CDR2 FQNNGV. The CDR3 has 14 amino acids. V dropped 2 bases and J dropped 5; count of bases not matched to a gene: 5. Full variable domain (outside the CDR3, taken from reference TRBV11-2 and TRBJ2-5): EAGVAQSPRYKIIEKRQSVAFWCNPISGHATLYWYQQILGQGPKLLIQFQNNGVVDDSQLPKDRFSAERLKGVDSTLKIQPAKLEDSAVYLCASSLRREAETQYFGPGTRLLVL.

The CDR3 spells CSAGGGKGETQYF. CDR3 bases: TGCAGCGCCGGGGGCGGGAAGGGAGAGACCCAGTACTTC. The chain joins TRBV29-1 to TRBJ2-5; D is tentatively TRBD1 or TRBD2 (6 bases each). Germline assignment: CDR1 SQVTM and CDR2 ANQGSEA. Deletions cut 7 bases from V and 4 bases from J, with 16 bases between. The CDR3 sequence is 13 residues long.

This clonotype occurred a few times. The chain combines TRBV25-1 with TRBJ1-3; 7 nucleotides line up with TRBD1. J lost 0 bases, V lost 1 base, and 9 bases had no gene match. Germline values: CDR1 MGHDK, CDR2 SYGVNS. This CDR3 is built from 18 residues. The CDR3 DNA reads TGTGCCAGCAGTGAATTAGGGAAGGACAGGCGCTCTGGAAACACCATATATTTT. Protein sequence: CASSELGKDRRSGNTIYF.

This clonotype was seen more than once but under ten times. V is TRBV7-8 and J is TRBJ1-1; 9 bases line up with TRBD1. Germline CDR1 is SGHVS and CDR2 is FQNEAQ. The V gene end was trimmed by 4 bases and the J gene end by 4 bases; junction bases not matched to a gene: 10. The CDR3 sequence is 16 residues long. CDR3 coding DNA: TGTGCCAGCAGCTCCCCGGGACAGGGAATGTCCACTGAAGCTTTCTTT. Translation: CASSSPGQGMSTEAFF.

The table lists this clonotype with a few counts. The V and J genes are TRBV19 and TRBJ1-1; D perhaps matches TRBD1 (6 bases). Trimming removed 4 bases from V and 4 bases from J, with 13 bases in between. Germline V gene lookup returns CDR1 LNHDA and CDR2 SQIVND (reference sequence). The CDR3 loop spans 14 amino acids. In DNA, the CDR3 is TGTGCCAGTAGTACAGGGGAGTGGGCCACTGAAGCTTTCTTT. Its protein product is CASSTGEWATEAFF.